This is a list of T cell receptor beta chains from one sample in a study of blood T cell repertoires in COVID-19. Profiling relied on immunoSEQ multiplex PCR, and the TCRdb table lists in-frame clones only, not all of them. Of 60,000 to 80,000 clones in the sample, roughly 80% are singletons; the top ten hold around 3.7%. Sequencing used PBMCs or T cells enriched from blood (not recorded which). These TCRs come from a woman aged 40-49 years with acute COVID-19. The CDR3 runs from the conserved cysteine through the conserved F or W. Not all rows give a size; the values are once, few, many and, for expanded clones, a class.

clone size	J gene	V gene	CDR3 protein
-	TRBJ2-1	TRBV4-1	CASSQDGGGRDNEQFF
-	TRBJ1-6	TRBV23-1	CASSQRNRDNSPLHF
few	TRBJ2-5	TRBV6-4	CASSRTEQETQYF
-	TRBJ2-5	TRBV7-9	CASSLLAGVGETQYF
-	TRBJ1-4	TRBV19	CASTSPTGNEKLFF
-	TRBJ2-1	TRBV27	CASSSRTSGSSYNEQFF
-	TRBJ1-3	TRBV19	CASSIRQGLSGNTIYF
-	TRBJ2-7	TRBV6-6	CASRSLGSHYEQYF
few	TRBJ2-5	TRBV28	CASSQPGRGFRETQYF
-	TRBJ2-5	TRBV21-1	CASSPRPGQETQYF
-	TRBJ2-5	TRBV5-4	CASSFRTSGLQETQYF
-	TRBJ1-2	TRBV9	CASSGPGNYGYTF
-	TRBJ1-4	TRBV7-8	CASSLATGKVATNEKLFF
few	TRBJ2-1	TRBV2	CARKYRQGDFDEQFF
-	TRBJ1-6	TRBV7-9	CASSFGGSPLHF
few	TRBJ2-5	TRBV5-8	CASSSGLAGGLETQYF
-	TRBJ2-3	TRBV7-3	CASSWGGSADTQYF
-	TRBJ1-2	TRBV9	CASSPTGNYGYTF
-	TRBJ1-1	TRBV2	CASRTGVETFF
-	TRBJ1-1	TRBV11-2	CASSPQGAGRNTEAFF
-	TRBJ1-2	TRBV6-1	CASSEGRQGAYGYTF
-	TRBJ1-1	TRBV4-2	CASSQGPRGTEAFF
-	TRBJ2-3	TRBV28	CASSLWAGGTDTQYF
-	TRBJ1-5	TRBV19	CASSEGSRGGNQPQHF
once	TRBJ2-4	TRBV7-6	CASSPSQGFKNIQYF
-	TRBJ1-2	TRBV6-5	CASSPQGGGYTF
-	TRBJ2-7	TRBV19	CASSLVGTSGRAGGEQYF
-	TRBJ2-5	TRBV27	CASSPDRFETQYF
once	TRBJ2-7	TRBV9	CASSRNLIYEQYF
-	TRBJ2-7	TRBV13	CASSLEGAPTYEQYF
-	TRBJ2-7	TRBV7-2	CASSSFGAQDEQYF
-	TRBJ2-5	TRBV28	CASSRDRGRETQYF
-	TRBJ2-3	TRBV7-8	CASSPGSGQGATDTQYF
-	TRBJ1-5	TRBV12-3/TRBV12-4	CASSGRGNQPQHF
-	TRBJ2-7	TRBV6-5	CASSYYPRESYEQYF
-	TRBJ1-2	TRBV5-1	CASSPLDTANGYTF
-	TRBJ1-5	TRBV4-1	CASSQGQGAGQPQHF
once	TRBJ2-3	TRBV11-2	CASSPRDSTGGHSTDTQYF